This T cell receptor (beta chain) came from a study of OX40 agonist ivuxolimab in advanced cancers. Study-level background: A history of anti-PD-1, anti-PD-L1 or anti-CTLA-4 therapy was acceptable, and about 37% had some. Study-level findings and limits: Dose levels from 0.1 to 3.0 mg/kg saw CD4+ and CD8+ blood T cells expand clonally by week 6.

Profiled with immunoSEQ multiplex PCR; TCRdb holds only in-frame clones, not every one. Found here are about 58,000 clones, 86% of them singletons; the top ten hold approximately 1.2%. As for this clone: Its specificity is unknown.

The sequence derives from an adult with an advanced solid tumor such as melanoma, head and neck, liver or kidney cancer. Sequenced material: CD4+ or CD8+ T cells sorted from blood, taken in a trial of the OX40 agonist ivuxolimab.

CDR3 coding DNA: TGTGCCAGCAGCCTCCGTTTGGAGCAGTTCTTC. This sequence encodes CASSLRLEQFF. J is TRBJ2-1 and V is TRBV5-4; no clear D gene. The CDR3 is 11 amino acids. V was pared by 4 bases and J by 10 bases, with 9 bases between. In germline, CDR1 is SGHNT, CDR2 YYREEE (reference sequence).